Listed here are 21 T cell receptor beta chains from one sample, sequenced in a study of T cell responses to AZD1222 COVID-19 vaccine. Some clones are missing from TCRdb's copy, which holds only in-frame ones; the method was immunoSEQ multiplex PCR. The sample includes 77,000 or so clones, more than 75% seen only once; the top ten take roughly 18%. Here the sequenced sample was peripheral blood, taken 28 days after the second AZD1222 dose. These TCRs come from an adult who received the AZD1222 COVID-19 vaccine.

The chain uses TRBV29-1 and TRBJ1-1; unclear D gene. The V and J ends lost 4 bases and 0 bases respectively, with 12 bases between them. The CDR3 extends over 14 amino acids. Germline CDR1 SQVTM, CDR2 ANQGSEA. CDR3 sequence reads: CSVVDPAMNTEAFF. The CDR3 DNA follows: TGCAGCGTTGTCGATCCTGCCATGAACACTGAAGCTTTCTTT.

The chain uses TRBV5-4 and TRBJ2-3; no reliable D call. V was cut by 4 bases and J by 2 bases, with 5 bases left in between. CDR1 is SGHNT, CDR2 YYREEE, per germline (reference sequence). This CDR3 has 12 amino acids. The CDR3 bases are TGTGCCAGCAGCACGGTCACAGATACGCAGTATTTT. Amino acids: CASSTVTDTQYF.

The chain has TRBV30 and TRBJ1-5; D is uncertain. The CDR3 has 16 residues. CDR1 is GTSNPN and CDR2 is SVGIG in the germline V gene (reference sequence). The V gene lost 3 bases and the J gene lost 1 base, with 16 bases spanning the gap. In DNA form, the CDR3 reads TGTGCCTGGAGGCCCGGAAGCTTTGGGAGCAATCAGCCCCAGCATTTT. This encodes CAWRPGSFGSNQPQHF.

This clone was seen only once. This chain links TRBV9 with TRBJ1-2; D is unclear. The germline gives CDR1 SGDLS, CDR2 YYNGEE. This CDR3 comprises 15 residues. Trimming removed 0 bases at V and 0 bases at J, with 9 bases between. CDR3: CASSVGEGANYGYTF. The CDR3 coding sequence is TGTGCCAGCAGCGTAGGGGAGGGAGCTAACTATGGCTACACCTTC.

The chain links TRBV6-5 to TRBJ1-2; D gene uncertain. Germline V gene data show CDR1 as MNHEY and CDR2 as SVGAGI. The CDR3 spans 16 residues. With 0 bases removed from V and 4 bases from J, the gap between germline ends came to 15 bases. The CDR3 reads CASSYSTVRSFYGYTF. The CDR3 DNA reads TGTGCCAGCAGTTACTCGACGGTCAGATCATTCTATGGCTACACCTTC.

This clone has more than one count but fewer than ten. The chain uses TRBV12-2 and TRBJ1-1. TRBV12-2 is classified as a pseudogene. There are 10 residues in the CDR3. The CDR3 reads CASLNTEAFF. The CDR3 DNA is TGTGCAAGCCTTAACACTGAAGCTTTCTTT.

The chain recombines TRBV19 with TRBJ2-6; maybe TRBD2 (5 bases). This CDR3 spans 16 amino acids. V lost 2 bases and J lost 0, with 8 bases in between. Per the germline V gene, CDR1 is LNHDA and CDR2 is SQIVND (reference sequence). This chain's CDR3 is CASSIRRVSGANVLTF. CDR3 coding DNA: TGTGCCAGTAGTATACGGCGGGTCTCTGGGGCCAACGTCCTGACTTTC.

V gene TRBV7-2 combines with J gene TRBJ2-2; D is uncertain. V lost 5 bases and J 7 bases, leaving 11 bases between the germline ends. Germline CDR1 and CDR2: SGHTA and FQGNSA. The CDR3 is 13 amino acids. CDR3 DNA: TGTGCCAGCAGCCACAACCTTGGCGGGGAGCTGTTTTTT. Translation: CASSHNLGGELFF. The full variable domain, in which reference TRBV7-2 and TRBJ2-2 provide the parts outside the CDR3, is GAGVSQSPSNKVTEKGKDVELRCDPISGHTALYWYRQSLGQGLEFLIYFQGNSAPDKSGLPSDRFSAERTGGSVSTLTIQRTQQEDSAVYLCASSHNLGGELFFGEGSRLTVL.

This chain connects TRBV4-1 to TRBJ2-3; 13 bases map to TRBD2. The CDR3 runs 17 residues. With V trimmed by 4 bases and J by 2 bases, 6 bases remained unmatched. The germline V gene encodes CDR1 MGHRA and CDR2 YSYEKL. CDR3 residues: CASSLRLAGGPTDTQYF. For the CDR3, the DNA is TGCGCCAGCAGCCTCAGACTAGCGGGGGGCCCCACAGATACGCAGTATTTT.

The J gene is TRBJ2-3, the V gene TRBV12-3 or TRBV12-4; maybe TRBD1 (5 bases). Deletions cut 5 bases from V and 6 bases from J, with 12 bases between. This CDR3 is built from 13 residues. The CDR3 reads CASSPRQTDTQYF. Here the CDR3 DNA reads TGTGCCAGCAGTCCCCGACAGACCGATACGCAGTATTTT.

The chain carries TRBV5-1 and TRBJ2-7; D gene ambiguous. There are 14 residues in the CDR3. CDR1 and CDR2 (germline): SGHRS, YFSETQ. Deletions cut 0 bases from V and 5 bases from J, with 12 bases between. The CDR3 DNA follows: TGCGCCAGCAGCTTGGTCAGAAGTGGGGACGAGCAGTACTTC. Residues: CASSLVRSGDEQYF.

V and J are TRBV2 and TRBJ1-2; D is perhaps TRBD1 (6 bases). The CDR3 sequence is 14 residues long. V was trimmed by 3 bases and J by 7 bases, leaving 15 bases between them. Germline lookup yields CDR1 SNHLY and CDR2 FYNNEI. The CDR3 sequence: CASSDGGADFGYTF. The CDR3 DNA sequence: TGTGCCAGCAGTGATGGGGGCGCGGATTTTGGCTACACCTTC.

V usage is TRBV9 and J usage is TRBJ2-5; TRBD1 agrees at 9 bases. CDR1 is SGDLS and CDR2 is YYNGEE in the germline V gene. The CDR3 is 14 residues long. Unmatched junction bases numbered 4, after V lost 2 bases and J lost 5 bases. The CDR3 nucleotides read TGTGCCAGCAGCGTGACAGGGGGAGGCGAGACCCAGTACTTC. Its protein is CASSVTGGGETQYF.

V and J are TRBV7-2 and TRBJ2-1; no clear D gene. Germline CDR1 SGHTA, CDR2 FQGNSA. V was trimmed by 5 bases and J by 10 bases, leaving 12 bases between them. CDR3 length equals 12 residues. The CDR3 DNA sequence: TGTGCCAGCAGCCTGCTTGCAGGAGAGCAGTTCTTC. As protein: CASSLLAGEQFF. Using reference TRBV7-2 and TRBJ2-1 for the parts outside the CDR3, the full variable domain is GAGVSQSPSNKVTEKGKDVELRCDPISGHTALYWYRQSLGQGLEFLIYFQGNSAPDKSGLPSDRFSAERTGGSVSTLTIQRTQQEDSAVYLCASSLLAGEQFFGPGTRLTVL.

This clone was picked up a small number of times. The chain employs TRBV9 and TRBJ2-7; 8 bases align to TRBD1. CDR3 size: 14 residues. The V and J ends lost 4 bases and 6 bases, in that order; junction bases with no gene match: 9. CDR1 SGDLS and CDR2 YYNGEE come from the germline V gene. The CDR3: CASSPRTGSTEQYF. CDR3 coding DNA: TGTGCCAGCAGCCCTAGGACAGGGTCAACCGAGCAGTACTTC. The full variable domain, in which reference TRBV9 and TRBJ2-7 provide the parts outside the CDR3, is DSGVTQTPKHLITATGQRVTLRCSPRSGDLSVYWYQQSLDQGLQFLIQYYNGEERAKGNILERFSAQQFPDLHSELNLSSLELGDSALYFCASSPRTGSTEQYFGPGTRLTVT.

This rearrangement joins TRBV5-1 to TRBJ1-4; possible D gene TRBD1, 6 bases. Deletions cut 4 bases from V and 2 bases from J, with 12 bases between. CDR1 and CDR2 from the germline V gene are SGHRS and YFSETQ. The CDR3 runs to 15 residues. The CDR3 coding sequence is TGCGCCAGCAGCCCACAGGGTGTGACTAATGAAAAACTGTTTTTT. Its protein is CASSPQGVTNEKLFF.

The chain combines TRBV12-3 or TRBV12-4 with TRBJ1-2; D is uncertain. Trimming pared 7 bases from V and 8 bases from J, leaving 17 bases between. The CDR3 consists of 13 residues. The CDR3 DNA is TGTGCCAGCACCCGATTCGGACTTCCCGGCTACACCTTC. Protein product: CASTRFGLPGYTF.

The rearrangement links TRBV7-2 to TRBJ2-2; maybe TRBD2 (6 bases). The CDR3 runs 15 residues. Germline V lookup: CDR1 SGHTA, CDR2 FQGNSA. Trimming took off 4 bases at V and 4 bases at J, with 13 bases between the two ends. The CDR3 loop is CASSYRGKFTGELFF. The CDR3 nucleotides read TGTGCCAGCAGCTATCGGGGGAAATTCACCGGGGAGCTGTTTTTT. The whole variable domain, remainder taken from reference TRBV7-2 and TRBJ2-2, is GAGVSQSPSNKVTEKGKDVELRCDPISGHTALYWYRQSLGQGLEFLIYFQGNSAPDKSGLPSDRFSAERTGGSVSTLTIQRTQQEDSAVYLCASSYRGKFTGELFFGEGSRLTVL.

The chain combines TRBV28 with TRBJ1-5, with D tentatively TRBD1 (6 bases). The CDR3 extends over 15 amino acids. The V end lost 4 bases, the J end lost 2 bases, and 12 bases lay between the germline ends. The germline V gene has CDR1 MDHEN and CDR2 SYDVKM. The CDR3 spells CASSSGHDGNQPQHF. In DNA form, the CDR3 reads TGTGCCAGCAGTTCGGGACACGATGGCAATCAGCCCCAGCATTTT.

This rearrangement joins TRBV7-2 to TRBJ2-7; no reliable D call. The ends were cut back, 4 bases at V and 5 bases at J, with 6 bases in the middle. The CDR3 runs to 11 residues. Germline assignment: CDR1 SGHTA and CDR2 FQGNSA. The CDR3 region is CASSYQNEQYF. The CDR3 DNA follows: TGTGCCAGCAGCTACCAGAACGAGCAGTACTTC.

V usage is TRBV11-2 and J usage is TRBJ2-3; perhaps TRBD1 as D (6 bases). Trimming left V 5 bases short and J 6 bases short, with 21 bases between. In germline, CDR1 is SGHAT, CDR2 FQNNGV. The CDR3 totals 16 residues. CDR3 sequence: CASSPVFVGQGDTQYF. The DNA of the CDR3 is TGTGCCAGCAGCCCCGTGTTTGTGGGGCAGGGGGATACGCAGTATTTT.